Listed below are T cell receptor beta chains from one sample, sequenced in a study of blood T cells in healthy people across ages. TCRdb ran MiXCR on the 5' RACE reads and lists one entry per CDR3 protein. The data show some 760,000 distinct CDR3 sequences, 25% seen once. These data were likewise used in another study, on T cells of mothers and their children.

The sequencing sample was made of blood. Receptor source: a boy younger than 18 in good health. Both conserved end residues are part of each CDR3. Fields, in order: J gene, V gene, D gene, clone size, CDR3 length, CDR3 DNA, CDR3 protein. The D gene is left open where the match is weak. Rows give clone size only sometimes, using once, few, many, or a class for an expanded clone.

>TRBJ2-5|TRBV2|-|few|11
TGTGCCAGCAGCAAAGAAGAGACCCAGTACTTC
CASSKEETQYF
>TRBJ1-1|TRBV12-3/TRBV12-4|TRBD1|-|15
TGTGCCAGCAGGAGACAGGGGTCCATGAACACTGAAGCTTTCTTT
CASRRQGSMNTEAFF
>TRBJ2-1|TRBV12-3/TRBV12-4|-|-|14
TGTGCCAGCTTGAGTTATGGTGGGGTCGATGAGCAGTTCTTC
CASLSYGGVDEQFF
>TRBJ1-1|TRBV28|-|-|13
TGTGCCAGCAGAAATACAGGGCATACTGAAGCTTTCTTT
CASRNTGHTEAFF
>TRBJ2-7|TRBV7-6|-|many|13
TGTGCCAGCAGCTTAGATGAGAGATCCGAGCAGTACTTC
CASSLDERSEQYF
>TRBJ2-5|TRBV10-3|-|-|14
TGTGCCATCAGTGAGTCAGGTAGCGTAGAGACCCAGTACTTC
CAISESGSVETQYF
>TRBJ2-1|TRBV5-1|-|-|14
TGCGCCAGCAGCTTTCAGGACAGCAACAATGAGCAGTTCTTC
CASSFQDSNNEQFF
>TRBJ1-2|TRBV20-1|TRBD1|few|16
TGCAGTGCCCCTAGCAGGGGGCCATGGGAGAACTATGGCTACACCTTC
CSAPSRGPWENYGYTF
>TRBJ2-1|TRBV7-2|-|-|15
TGTGCCAGCAGCTCGTCATCTCTCCTATACAATGAGCAGTTCTTC
CASSSSSLLYNEQFF
>TRBJ2-5|TRBV7-2|-|-|16
TGTGCCAGCAGCTTAGTCGGTGGGGGGGCCGGTGAGACCCAGTACTTC
CASSLVGGGAGETQYF
>TRBJ2-7|TRBV7-2|-|few|12
TGTGCCAGCAGCAGGGCGGGGCGCGAGCAGTACTTC
CASSRAGREQYF
>TRBJ1-5|TRBV6-2/TRBV6-3|TRBD1|few|13
TGTGCCAGCAGCTCAACACAGGGGGTCTCCCAGCATTTT
CASSSTQGVSQHF
>TRBJ1-2|TRBV7-9|-|few|11
TGTGCCAGCAGCTTAGCAGAGAGCTACACCTTC
CASSLAESYTF
>TRBJ1-6|TRBV29-1|TRBD1|few|13
TGCAGCGTCAGGACAGGGCAGAATTCACCCCTCCACTTT
CSVRTGQNSPLHF
>TRBJ1-2|TRBV10-3|TRBD1|few|15
TGTGCCATCAGTGAGGGCGACAGGGGCATCTATGGCTACACCTTC
CAISEGDRGIYGYTF
>TRBJ2-7|TRBV6-6|TRBD1|many|15
TGTGCCAGCAGTAACCCGGACAGGGGCGAGTACGAGCAGTACTTC
CASSNPDRGEYEQYF
>TRBJ1-5|TRBV20-1|-|-|12
TGCAGTGTACGGGGGGGCAGTCAGCCCCAGCATTTT
CSVRGGSQPQHF
>TRBJ2-1|TRBV29-1|TRBD2|few|17
TGCAGCGTTGATGGGACTAGCGGGGCTAGCTCCTACAATGAGCAGTTCTTC
CSVDGTSGASSYNEQFF
>TRBJ2-7|TRBV10-2|-|-|17
TGCGCCAGCAGTGATTTTTTCCCTAGCGAGCTCGCCTGCGAGCAGTACTTC
CASSDFFPSELACEQYF
>TRBJ1-6|TRBV20-1|TRBD1|-|15
TGCAGTGCCATCATGCAGGGGGCTACGAATTCACCCCTCCACTTT
CSAIMQGATNSPLHF
>TRBJ1-6|TRBV12-3/TRBV12-4|-|-|14
TGTGCCAGCAGAAGACAGGTAGGGGATTCACCCCTCCACTTT
CASRRQVGDSPLHF
>TRBJ1-5|TRBV20-1|-|-|14
TGCAGTGCTAGAGACCCATATAGCAATCAGCCCCAGCATTTT
CSARDPYSNQPQHF
>TRBJ1-4|TRBV28|-|-|12
TGTGCCAGCTGTTGGAGTAATGAAAAACTGTTTTTT
CASCWSNEKLFF
>TRBJ2-1|TRBV4-3|-|few|13
TGCGCTAGCAGCCAAGATATCCGCGATGAGCAGTTCTTC
CASSQDIRDEQFF
>TRBJ1-2|TRBV28|-|-|15
TGTGCCAGCAGTTCTCCAGGGGTAAACCCCGTTGGCTACACCTTC
CASSSPGVNPVGYTF
>TRBJ2-7|TRBV2|-|-|12
TGTGCCAGCCTAGACAGCGCGAGCGAGCAGTACTTC
CASLDSASEQYF
>TRBJ2-7|TRBV20-1|-|-|12
TGCAATGCTAGTCCCCAGCACTACGAGCAGTACTTC
CNASPQHYEQYF
>TRBJ2-7|TRBV4-3|-|-|15
TGCGCCAGCAGCCAAGATTCGGCGAGCTCCTACGAGCAGTACTTC
CASSQDSASSYEQYF